Below are 20 T cell receptor beta chains sequenced from a single sample in a study of cytomegalovirus exposure and HLA in healthy donors. Assay: immunoSEQ multiplex PCR; the TCRdb copy retains only in-frame clones and omits some. The sample carries over 150,000 clones, under 95% recorded once. The sequencing input was PBMCs. These receptors were obtained from a woman younger than 30 in good health and CMV-seropositive.

This sequence joins TRBV7-2 and TRBJ2-1; 8 bases agree with TRBD2. CDR3 length: 18 residues. The germline V gene encodes CDR1 SGHTA and CDR2 FQGNSA. V lost 3 bases and J lost 5; bases outside the gene matches: 15. The CDR3 loop reads CASSLWSGDSGNHNEQFF. The CDR3 nucleotides read TGTGCCAGCAGCTTGTGGAGTGGAGATAGCGGGAACCACAATGAGCAGTTCTTC. The full variable domain, with the rest looked up from reference TRBV7-2 and TRBJ2-1, is GAGVSQSPSNKVTEKGKDVELRCDPISGHTALYWYRQSLGQGLEFLIYFQGNSAPDKSGLPSDRFSAERTGGSVSTLTIQRTQQEDSAVYLCASSLWSGDSGNHNEQFFGPGTRLTVL.

The J gene is TRBJ2-1, the V gene TRBV7-3, with 11 bases fitting TRBD2. Germline CDR1 SGHTA, CDR2 FQGTGA. The CDR3 loop spans 16 amino acids. J was trimmed by 4 bases and V by 5 bases; bases with no gene match: 7. CDR3 DNA: TGTGCCAGCAGCGCGGACGGGACTAGCGGTTACAATGAGCAGTTCTTC. Protein: CASSADGTSGYNEQFF.

This clone was recorded only once. The chain joins TRBV4-3 to TRBJ1-2, with 10 positions matching TRBD1. CDR1 and CDR2 from the germline V gene are LGHNA and YSLEER. This CDR3 region has 17 residues. Trimming cost V 3 bases and J 4 bases; bases outside gene matches: 11. CDR3 in amino acids: CASSHSSPTGGSYGYTF. The CDR3 DNA reads as TGCGCCAGCAGCCATTCCTCTCCGACAGGGGGCAGCTATGGCTACACCTTC.

The chain joins TRBV7-9 to TRBJ2-7; D is ambiguous. This CDR3 comprises 14 residues. In germline, CDR1 is SEHNR, CDR2 FQNEAQ (reference sequence). The ends were cut back, 1 base at V and 3 bases at J, with 10 bases in the middle. CDR3 in amino acids: CASSLGAGSYEQYF. The CDR3 DNA reads as TGTGCCAGCAGCTTAGGGGCAGGTAGCTACGAGCAGTACTTC.

V is TRBV16 and J is TRBJ2-5, with 9 nucleotides matching TRBD2. V shed 4 bases, J shed 3 bases, and the junction held 9 bases outside the gene matches. This CDR3 region has 16 residues. Germline V gene data show CDR1 as KGHSY and CDR2 as FQNENV. The DNA for the CDR3 is TGTGCCAGCAGCCGCCCCAGCGGGAGGAATAAAGAGACCCAGTACTTC. Its translation is CASSRPSGRNKETQYF.

The chain has TRBV6-5 and TRBJ2-3; 7 bases map to TRBD1. Germline values: CDR1 MNHEY, CDR2 SVGAGI. This CDR3 is built from 14 residues. The J segment lost 2 bases and the V segment lost 5 bases, leaving 4 bases of the junction unmatched. Written as DNA, the CDR3 is TGTGCCAGCAGTCTCGGGACAGCCACAGATACGCAGTATTTT. As protein: CASSLGTATDTQYF.

The chain's CDR3 is CASSFSRLLNTGELFF. The CDR3 DNA reads TGTGCCAGCAGCTTTTCTCGACTTCTGAACACCGGGGAGCTGTTTTTT. V is TRBV7-9 and J is TRBJ2-2; D unclear. With 3 bases removed from V and 1 base from J, the gap between germline ends came to 12 bases. The CDR3 spans 16 residues. The germline V gene encodes CDR1 SEHNR and CDR2 FQNEAQ (reference sequence).

This chain uses TRBV27 with TRBJ2-7; TRBD1 matches at 7 bases. Losses at the gene ends were 2 bases for V and 2 bases for J; bases not matched to a gene: 6. Germline V lookup: CDR1 MNHEY, CDR2 SMNVEV (reference sequence). The CDR3 consists of 15 residues. The DNA of the CDR3 is TGTGCCAGCAGTTTAGAAGGGACAGCAACCTACGAGCAGTACTTC. Encoded protein: CASSLEGTATYEQYF.

The V call is TRBV5-1, the J call TRBJ1-1, with D possibly being TRBD1 (5 bases). Germline V lookup: CDR1 SGHRS, CDR2 YFSETQ. V shed 5 bases and J shed 5 bases, with 10 bases lying between them. The length of the CDR3 is 12 residues. The CDR3 protein is CASSIRGTEAFF. The CDR3 DNA is TGCGCCAGCAGTATAAGGGGTACTGAAGCTTTCTTT.

The genes are TRBV5-1 and TRBJ2-7, with TRBD2 matching over 11 bases. The CDR3 covers 15 residues. Germline assignment: CDR1 SGHRS and CDR2 YFSETQ. J lost 7 bases, V lost 4 bases, and 10 bases had no gene match. CDR3 bases: TGCGCCAGCAGCAGCGATAGCGGGAGGGCGAGGGAGCAGTACTTC. Translating it yields CASSSDSGRAREQYF. Full variable domain (remainder filled in from reference TRBV5-1 and TRBJ2-7): KAGVTQTPRYLIKTRGQQVTLSCSPISGHRSVSWYQQTPGQGLQFLFEYFSETQRNKGNFPGRFSGRQFSNSRSEMNVSTLELGDSALYLCASSSDSGRAREQYFGPGTRLTVT.

The chain couples TRBV5-1 to TRBJ2-7, with TRBD2 as a possible D gene (5 bases). From germline, CDR1 is SGHRS and CDR2 YFSETQ. The CDR3 has 13 residues. V dropped 2 bases and J dropped 4 bases, with 10 bases sitting between them. CDR3 protein: CASSLTSFYEQYF. CDR3 in DNA: TGCGCCAGCAGCTTAACTAGTTTTTACGAGCAGTACTTC.

The chain recombines TRBV19 with TRBJ1-2; 8 nucleotides agree with TRBD1. Germline V gene data show CDR1 as LNHDA and CDR2 as SQIVND (reference sequence). V was pared by 3 bases and J by 4 bases, with 7 bases of the junction left unmatched. CDR3 size: 15 residues. CDR3 loop: CASSIAPTGAYGYTF. As DNA, the CDR3 is TGTGCCAGTAGTATCGCCCCGACAGGGGCCTATGGCTACACCTTC.

Comments on this clone: This sample also contains other DNA sequences that code for the same CDR3. The rearrangement joins TRBV6-5 to TRBJ2-7; 11 bases are a match to TRBD2. Germline lookup yields CDR1 MNHEY and CDR2 SVGAGI. The trim removed 5 bases at V and 2 bases at J, leaving 2 bases unmatched. The CDR3 is made up of 14 amino acids. The CDR3 DNA sequence: TGTGCCAGCAGTCTAGCGGGGGGAACCTACGAGCAGTACTTC. As protein: CASSLAGGTYEQYF.

The rearrangement uses TRBV6-1 and TRBJ2-7; the match to TRBD1 covers 7 bases. The J segment lost 2 bases and the V segment lost 6 bases, leaving 7 bases of the junction unmatched. Per germline, CDR1 MNHNS and CDR2 SASEGT. The CDR3 has 14 amino acids. CDR3 sequence reads: CASRRQGEAYEQYF. The DNA for the CDR3 is TGTGCCAGCAGGCGACAGGGTGAAGCCTACGAGCAGTACTTC.

The gene calls are TRBV11-3 and TRBJ2-3; TRBD2 is a possible D gene (5 bases). The CDR3 runs 15 residues. From germline, CDR1 is SGHNT and CDR2 YENEEA. With 1 base removed from V and 1 base from J, the gap between germline ends came to 9 bases. The CDR3 sequence is CASSLGSGGTDTQYF. CDR3 in DNA: TGTGCCAGCAGCTTAGGCAGCGGTGGCACAGATACGCAGTATTTT. Filled out from reference TRBV11-3 and TRBJ2-3, the complete variable domain reads EAGVVQSPRYKIIEKKQPVAFWCNPISGHNTLYWYLQNLGQGPELLIRYENEEAVDDSQLPKDRFSAERLKGVDSTLKIQPAELGDSAVYLCASSLGSGGTDTQYFGPGTRLTVL.

The chain joins TRBV5-5 to TRBJ2-7, with 7 bases matching TRBD2. Germline CDR1 reads SGHKS; CDR2 reads YYEKEE (reference sequence). CDR3 size: 16 residues. With 4 bases clipped from V and 3 bases from J, the junction kept 13 bases outside the gene matches. The chain's CDR3 is CASSPMQSGGSYEQYF. The CDR3, as DNA: TGTGCCAGCAGCCCCATGCAATCGGGGGGAAGCTACGAGCAGTACTTC. Full variable domain (rest looked up from reference TRBV5-5 and TRBJ2-7): DAGVTQSPTHLIKTRGQQVTLRCSPISGHKSVSWYQQVLGQGPQFIFQYYEKEERGRGNFPDRFSARQFPNYSSELNVNALLLGDSALYLCASSPMQSGGSYEQYFGPGTRLTVT.

This clone came up a few times. The chain employs TRBV6-5 and TRBJ1-3, with 8 nucleotides matching TRBD1. The CDR3 covers 15 residues. V lost 6 bases, J lost 4 bases, and 8 bases stayed unmatched. Germline CDR1 and CDR2: MNHEY and SVGAGI. DNA for the CDR3: TGTGCCAGCAGCCGAGACAGGGGAGGGGGAAACACCATATATTTT. Its protein is CASSRDRGGGNTIYF.

This chain links TRBV9 with TRBJ2-1; 7 bases are a match to TRBD1. There are 14 residues in the CDR3. The J segment lost 9 bases and the V segment lost 3 bases, leaving 9 bases of the junction unmatched. CDR1 and CDR2 (germline): SGDLS, YYNGEE. CDR3 nucleotide sequence: TGTGCCAGCAGCGGAGGGACAGCGAGCGGTGAGCAGTTCTTC. Protein: CASSGGTASGEQFF.

The chain links TRBV4-1 to TRBJ2-3; 7 bases map to TRBD2. V gave up 4 bases and J gave up 2 bases; unmatched junction bases: 18. The CDR3 covers 19 residues. Germline V CDR1 and CDR2: MGHRA, YSYEKL. CDR3 loop: CASSRPENGEGGPTDTQYF. The CDR3 DNA sequence: TGCGCCAGCAGCCGCCCGGAAAATGGGGAGGGAGGACCCACAGATACGCAGTATTTT.

This clone was observed once. The genes are TRBV5-5 and TRBJ1-4; 7 bases line up with TRBD1. With V trimmed by 0 bases and J by 5 bases, 4 bases remained unmatched. CDR3 length equals 15 residues. Germline-derived CDR1 and CDR2 are SGHKS and YYEKEE (reference sequence). The CDR3 DNA reads as TGTGCCAGCAGCTTGGCCGGGACAGAAAATGAAAAACTGTTTTTT. The encoded protein is CASSLAGTENEKLFF.